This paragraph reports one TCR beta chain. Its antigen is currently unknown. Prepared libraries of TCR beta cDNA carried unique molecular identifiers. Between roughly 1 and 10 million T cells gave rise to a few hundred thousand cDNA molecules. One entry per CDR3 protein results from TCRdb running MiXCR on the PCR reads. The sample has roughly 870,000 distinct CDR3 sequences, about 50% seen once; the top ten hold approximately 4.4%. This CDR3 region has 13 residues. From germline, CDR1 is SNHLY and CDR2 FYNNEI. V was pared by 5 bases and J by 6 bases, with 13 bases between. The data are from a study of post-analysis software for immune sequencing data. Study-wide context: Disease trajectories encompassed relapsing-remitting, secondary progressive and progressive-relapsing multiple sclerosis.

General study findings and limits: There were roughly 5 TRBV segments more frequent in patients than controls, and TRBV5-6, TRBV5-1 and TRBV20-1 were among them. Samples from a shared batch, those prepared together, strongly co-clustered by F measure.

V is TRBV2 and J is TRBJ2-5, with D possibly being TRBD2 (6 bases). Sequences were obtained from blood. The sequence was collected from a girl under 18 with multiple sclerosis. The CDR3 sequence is CASSPGGAKTQYF. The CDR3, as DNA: TGTGCCAGCAGTCCTGGAGGGGCGAAGACCCAGTACTTC.